Listed here is a single TCR beta chain. Its antigen is unidentified. Assay: immunoSEQ multiplex PCR; the TCRdb copy retains only in-frame clones and omits some. The sample has more than 35,000 clones, approximately 72% seen once. This sample is part of a study of vaccination effects on CD4 cells after COVID-19. CDR1 and CDR2 (germline): MNHEY, SVGAGI. The V gene end was trimmed by 6 bases and the J gene end by 1 base; junction bases not matched to a gene: 2. This CDR3 is built from 14 residues. Scientists isolated CD4+ T cells after an approximately 10-day culture period ended. Subjects were given two BNT162b2 or mRNA-1273 vaccine doses. Vaccinees lacked prior SARS-CoV-2 infection and tested negative for nucleocapsid antibodies. Both day 3 and day 7 saw half the medium replaced with IL-2 medium.

The chain joins TRBV6-5 to TRBJ1-2; 10 bases line up with TRBD1. This sequence originates from a human donor who received a COVID-19 vaccine. This specimen was CD4+ T cells from PBMCs cultured without peptide, taken after COVID-19 vaccination. The CDR3 DNA sequence: TGTGCCAGCAGGAGGGACAGGGGTAACTATGGCTACACCTTC. This translates into CASRRDRGNYGYTF.